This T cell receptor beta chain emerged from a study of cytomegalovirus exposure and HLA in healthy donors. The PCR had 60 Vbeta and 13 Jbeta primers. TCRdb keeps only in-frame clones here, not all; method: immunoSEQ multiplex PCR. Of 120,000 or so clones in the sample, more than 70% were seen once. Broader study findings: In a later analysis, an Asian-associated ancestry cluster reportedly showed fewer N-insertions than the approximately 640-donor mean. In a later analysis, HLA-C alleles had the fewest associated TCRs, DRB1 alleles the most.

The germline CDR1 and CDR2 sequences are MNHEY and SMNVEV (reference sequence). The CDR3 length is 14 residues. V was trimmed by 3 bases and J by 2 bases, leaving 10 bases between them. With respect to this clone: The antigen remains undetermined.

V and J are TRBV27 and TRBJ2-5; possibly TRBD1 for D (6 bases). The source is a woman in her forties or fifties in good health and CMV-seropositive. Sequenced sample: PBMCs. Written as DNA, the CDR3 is TGTGCCAGCAGTTTGAGGACAGCACAAGAGACCCAGTACTTC. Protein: CASSLRTAQETQYF.